This T cell receptor beta chain was retrieved from a study of tumor and adjacent non-tumor tissue in lung cancer. This CDR3 region has 15 residues. The germline CDR1 and CDR2 sequences are SGHRS and YFSETQ. With V trimmed by 3 bases and J by 4 bases, 9 bases remained unmatched. On this clonotype itself: The target antigen is unknown. The conserved closing phenylalanine or tryptophan is absent in this CDR3, likely reflecting a read error.

No cell sorting was done before RNA was extracted from the tissue. Distant lung tissue was collected more than 3 cm away from the tumor edge. A modified ARM-PCR protocol with three rounds of nested PCR amplified TCRbeta. TCRdb used MiXCR to reprocess the multiplex PCR reads, holding one entry per CDR3 protein. The data contain about 67,000 distinct CDR3 sequences, about 77% of them singletons. Findings and limits, study-wide: In normal lung, the top 100 clones were significantly more dominant than in tumor.

Sample: distant non-tumor lung tissue. The chain combines TRBV5-1 with TRBJ2-5; 7 nucleotides align to TRBD2. This TCR was sampled from a man between 60 and 75 years old with non-small cell lung cancer. The CDR3 DNA follows: TGCGCCAGCAGCTCCAGTGCGGGAGTAGGAGAGACCCAGTACTCC. It specifies CASSSSAGVGETQYS.